The 22 T cell receptor beta chains presented below share a single source sample, sequenced in a study of blood T cell repertoires in COVID-19 (dated by TCRdb to the early 2020s). Library construction relied on the immunoSEQ multiplex PCR assay. The immuneACCESS repertoire file appears here via TCRdb, limited to in-frame rearrangements. These files lack a portion of the clones; in checked studies, under half of the deficit traces to unresolved V genes, and the cause of the others is not known. A total of 200,000 to 250,000 clones appear in this sample, approximately 88% of them only once. The top ten hold around 3.6% of the sample. Material for sequencing was PBMCs or T cells enriched from blood (not recorded which). All receptors derive from a woman aged 25 to 45 who had been exposed to COVID-19.

J is TRBJ2-1 and V is TRBV19; weak D call: TRBD2 (6 bases). The CDR3 runs to 15 residues. Between the trimmed V and J ends, which lost 8 bases and 3 bases, there was a span of 17 bases. Germline V gene sequence: CDR1 LNHDA, CDR2 SQIVND (reference sequence). The CDR3 reads CASASLADLYNEQFF. CDR3 coding DNA: TGTGCCAGTGCCTCCTTAGCGGATCTCTACAATGAGCAGTTCTTC.

The chain has TRBV6-5 and TRBJ1-2; 10 bases agree with TRBD1. Trimming removed 2 bases from V and 5 bases from J; junction bases left unmatched: 8. Germline V gene data show CDR1 as MNHEY and CDR2 as SVGAGI. The CDR3 consists of 16 residues. Here the CDR3 reads CASSYLRTGGGYGYTF. CDR3 DNA: TGTGCCAGCAGTTACCTTCGGACAGGGGGAGGATATGGCTACACCTTC.

A single count supports this clone. The chain employs TRBV9 and TRBJ2-1; D not resolved. CDR1 is SGDLS and CDR2 is YYNGEE in the germline V gene. Deletions cut 4 bases from V and 0 bases from J, with 14 bases between. This CDR3 comprises 16 residues. CDR3 protein: CASSHLSRSSYNEQFF. DNA for the CDR3: TGTGCCAGCAGCCACCTTAGCCGGAGCTCCTACAATGAGCAGTTCTTC.

The chain joins TRBV19 to TRBJ2-7, with 9 bases identical to TRBD2. The V gene's germline CDR1 is LNHDA and CDR2 SQIVND (reference sequence). The CDR3 totals 13 residues. The J segment lost 4 bases and the V segment lost 5 bases, leaving 3 bases of the junction unmatched. CDR3 bases: TGTGCCAGTAGTGGGCGGGAGGGATACGAGCAGTACTTC. Protein sequence: CASSGREGYEQYF.

This clone was seen a handful of times. The chain employs TRBV7-3 and TRBJ2-6, with 11 bases that match TRBD1. CDR1 and CDR2 (germline): SGHTA, FQGTGA. The J segment lost 0 bases and the V segment lost 2 bases, leaving 0 bases of the junction unmatched. This CDR3 contains 17 residues. As DNA, the CDR3 is TGTGCCAGCAGCTTAGGGACAGGGGGCTCTGGGGCCAACGTCCTGACTTTC. Translated, it gives CASSLGTGGSGANVLTF.

The chain uses TRBV6-5 and TRBJ1-6; D is uncertain. This CDR3 has 16 residues. CDR1 is MNHEY, CDR2 SVGAGI, per germline. The V and J ends lost 4 bases and 2 bases respectively, with 12 bases between them. CDR3 region: CASSLKSVPYNSPLHF. CDR3 bases: TGTGCCAGCAGTTTAAAATCGGTTCCCTATAATTCACCCCTCCACTTT.

The chain combines TRBV5-1 with TRBJ2-5; D not resolved. V lost 2 bases to trimming and J lost 4 bases, with 9 bases between them. This CDR3 contains 13 residues. The germline CDR1 and CDR2 sequences are SGHRS and YFSETQ. CDR3 in amino acids: CASSFTPGETQYF. CDR3 coding DNA: TGCGCCAGCAGCTTCACGCCCGGAGAGACCCAGTACTTC. Combining the CDR3 with reference TRBV5-1 and TRBJ2-5 gives the whole variable domain KAGVTQTPRYLIKTRGQQVTLSCSPISGHRSVSWYQQTPGQGLQFLFEYFSETQRNKGNFPGRFSGRQFSNSRSEMNVSTLELGDSALYLCASSFTPGETQYFGPGTRLLVL.

This rearrangement joins TRBV7-8 to TRBJ2-1; 12 positions match TRBD2. CDR3 length equals 17 residues. Trimming took 4 bases from V and 8 from J; bases not matched to a gene: 12. Germline V gives CDR1 SGHVS, CDR2 FQNEAQ. In DNA form, the CDR3 reads TGTGCCAGCAGCTCCATCCTGACTAGCGGGAGAGAGGATGAGCAGTTCTTC. The encoded protein is CASSSILTSGREDEQFF.

J is TRBJ2-3 and V is TRBV5-1; no clear D gene. The CDR3 runs 14 residues. V shed 4 bases and J shed 1 base, with 10 bases lying between them. Germline CDR1 reads SGHRS; CDR2 reads YFSETQ. The CDR3 sequence: CASSLGTRTDTQYF. DNA of the CDR3: TGCGCCAGCAGCCTAGGTACCCGCACAGATACGCAGTATTTT.

The chain couples TRBV11-2 to TRBJ1-2; D might be TRBD1 (6 bases). The V gene's germline CDR1 is SGHAT and CDR2 FQNNGV. This CDR3 has 15 residues. V shed 4 bases and J shed 4 bases, with 16 bases lying between them. The CDR3 region has the DNA TGTGCCAGCAGCTCACTAACCCGGGACACCTATGGCTACACCTTC. Encoded protein: CASSSLTRDTYGYTF.

This chain uses TRBV19 with TRBJ1-2; TRBD1 matches at 11 bases. The CDR3 runs 13 residues. CDR1 is LNHDA, CDR2 SQIVND, per germline (reference sequence). Germline trimming cut 3 bases from V and 8 bases from J; bases unmatched to any gene: 2. CDR3 region: CASSMDRGRGYTF. CDR3 DNA: TGTGCCAGTAGTATGGACAGGGGGCGCGGCTACACCTTC.

CDR3 in DNA: TGTGCCAGCAGCTCCAATCAACGGGTATCGGGAGCATACGAGCAGTACTTC. Amino acids: CASSSNQRVSGAYEQYF. The rearrangement uses TRBV7-8 and TRBJ2-7, with D possibly matching TRBD2 (6 bases). The germline V gene has CDR1 SGHVS and CDR2 FQNEAQ. The CDR3 consists of 17 residues. The V end was cut by 4 bases, the J end by 4 bases, with 23 bases between.

The chain links TRBV3-1 (or the pseudogene TRBV3-2) to TRBJ2-2; TRBD2 matches at 13 bases. Germline CDR1 and CDR2: LGHDT and YNNKEL (reference sequence). The CDR3 length is 18 residues. V lost 1 base to trimming and J lost 1 base; unmatched junction nucleotides: 3. The CDR3 here is CASSQGGLAGRNTGELFF. CDR3 nucleotide sequence: TGTGCCAGCAGCCAAGGGGGACTAGCGGGGAGGAACACCGGGGAGCTGTTTTTT.

V gene TRBV7-9 combines with J gene TRBJ2-7, with D tentatively TRBD2 (5 bases). Deletions cut 0 bases from V and 2 bases from J, with 8 bases between. Looked up from germline, CDR1 is SEHNR and CDR2 is FQNEAQ (reference sequence). CDR3 length: 14 amino acids. CDR3 sequence: CASSLADWPYEQYF. As DNA, the CDR3 is TGTGCCAGCAGCTTAGCGGACTGGCCCTACGAGCAGTACTTC.

This chain joins TRBV5-4 and TRBJ1-4; unclear D gene. Trimming removed 2 bases from V and 7 bases from J, with 9 bases in between. This CDR3 has 13 amino acids. CDR1 is SGHNT and CDR2 is YYREEE in the germline V gene (reference sequence). The CDR3 here is CASSFPGSEKLFF. The CDR3 nucleotides read TGTGCCAGCAGCTTTCCGGGGAGTGAAAAACTGTTTTTT.

The chain links TRBV11-2 to TRBJ2-7; 10 bases map to TRBD1. The CDR3 totals 14 residues. Germline trimming cut 3 bases from V and 2 bases from J; bases unmatched to any gene: 1. The V gene's germline CDR1 is SGHAT and CDR2 FQNNGV. CDR3: CASSFGTGAYEQYF. The CDR3 DNA sequence: TGTGCCAGCAGCTTCGGGACAGGGGCCTACGAGCAGTACTTC.

The rearrangement links TRBV19 to TRBJ1-5; the D gene is possibly TRBD1 (5 bases). Germline V CDR1 and CDR2: LNHDA, SQIVND (reference sequence). The length of the CDR3 is 17 residues. Trimming removed 2 bases at V and 0 bases at J, with 14 bases between. The CDR3 loop reads CASSISGVAYSNQPQHF. The CDR3 DNA is TGTGCCAGTAGTATATCGGGGGTTGCCTATAGCAATCAGCCCCAGCATTTT.

The chain is built from TRBV11-2 and TRBJ2-7; D perhaps matches TRBD2 (5 bases). V was clipped by 3 bases and J by 3 bases, with 21 bases between them. Germline CDR1 and CDR2: SGHAT and FQNNGV. The CDR3 totals 17 residues. The CDR3 DNA is TGTGCCAGCAGCTTCGACGTCAGCGGAGTCATACACTACGAGCAGTACTTC. It is translated as CASSFDVSGVIHYEQYF.

The gene calls are TRBV6-5 and TRBJ2-2, with D perhaps TRBD1 (6 bases). The germline CDR1 and CDR2 sequences are MNHEY and SVGAGI. The V end was cut by 6 bases, the J end by 4 bases, with 12 bases between. This CDR3 spans 14 amino acids. The CDR3 region is CASRSTGTTGELFF. DNA for the CDR3: TGTGCCAGCAGATCTACAGGGACCACCGGGGAGCTGTTTTTT.

This clone was counted once. J is TRBJ1-4 and V is TRBV5-1; 8 nucleotides match TRBD1. V lost 5 bases, J lost 6 bases, and 3 bases stayed unmatched. The CDR3 consists of 13 residues. CDR1 SGHRS and CDR2 YFSETQ come from the germline V gene. The chain's CDR3 is CASSRGQDEKLFF. Written as DNA, the CDR3 is TGCGCCAGCAGTCGGGGACAGGATGAAAAACTGTTTTTT.

V usage is TRBV5-4 and J usage is TRBJ2-7, with 8 bases lining up with TRBD1. The CDR3 has 16 amino acids. From germline, CDR1 is SGHNT and CDR2 YYREEE (reference sequence). V shed 4 bases, J shed 7 bases, and the junction held 16 bases outside the gene matches. The CDR3: CASSHWTGTFLQEQYF. The CDR3 nucleotides are TGTGCCAGCAGCCACTGGACAGGGACTTTTTTACAGGAGCAGTACTTC.

The rearrangement uses TRBV6-5 and TRBJ1-5, with TRBD1 matching over 9 bases. Germline-derived CDR1 and CDR2 are MNHEY and SVGAGI. This CDR3 spans 15 amino acids. The V segment lost 6 bases and the J segment 5 bases; nucleotides outside the gene matches: 8. The CDR3 region is CASRATGGGHQPQHF. CDR3 DNA: TGTGCCAGCAGGGCCACAGGGGGCGGTCATCAGCCCCAGCATTTT.